One sample yielded the 32 T cell receptor beta chains listed below, sequenced in a study of blood T cells in healthy people across ages. For the second PCR, which ran for roughly 6 to 12 cycles, a sample-barcoded 5' primer and a J-beta primer mix were used. TCRdb ran MiXCR on the 5' RACE reads and lists one entry per CDR3 protein. The sample has around 1.5 million distinct CDR3 sequences, about 31% seen once. Material: blood. These receptors all stem from a young woman in good health.

This chain connects TRBV7-9 to TRBJ2-5; D uncertain. TRBJ2-7 explains the end of the DNA better; the J call may be wrong. The CDR3 is made up of 14 amino acids. Germline values: CDR1 SEHNR, CDR2 FQNEAQ (reference sequence). The CDR3 coding sequence is TGTGCCAGCATCCACCGATGGTCGAGTGACGAGCAGTACTTC. Amino acid sequence: CASIHRWSSDEQYF.

Note on this clonotype: The CDR3 does not close with the conserved phenylalanine or tryptophan, likely indicating a read error. The rearrangement joins TRBV7-2 to TRBJ2-3; TRBD1 matches at 7 bases. The V segment lost 3 bases and the J segment 2 bases; nucleotides outside the gene matches: 5. The CDR3 covers 15 residues. CDR1 is SGHTA, CDR2 FQGNSA, per germline. The DNA for the CDR3 is TGTGCCAGCAGCTTCCGACAGGGCACCACAGATACGCAGTATTGT. This codes for CASSFRQGTTDTQYC.

This clonotype was observed a handful of times. V is TRBV27 and J is TRBJ2-7; no reliable D call. There are 15 residues in the CDR3. With 5 bases removed from V and 8 bases from J, the gap between germline ends came to 22 bases. CDR1 is MNHEY, CDR2 SMNVEV, per germline (reference sequence). The CDR3 loop reads CASSAPLNTVSKQYF. CDR3 sequence (DNA): TGTGCCAGCAGTGCCCCCCTTAATACCGTTTCTAAGCAGTACTTC.

The chain links TRBV20-1 to TRBJ1-2; D remains unclear. Germline V lookup: CDR1 DFQATT, CDR2 SNEGSKA (reference sequence). The CDR3 loop spans 14 amino acids. V was shortened by 5 bases and J by 1 base, with 14 bases between the two germline ends. The CDR3 bases are TGCAGTGCTGCCCCCCAGGACTATAACTATGGCTACACCTTC. Encoded protein: CSAAPQDYNYGYTF.

Concerning this clonotype: Germline is not matched at one junction end, which may reflect a read error. The V and J genes are TRBV20-1 and TRBJ2-7, with 9 bases identical to TRBD2. From germline, CDR1 is DFQATT and CDR2 SNEGSKA (reference sequence). This CDR3 comprises 16 residues. Here the CDR3 DNA reads TGCAGTGTTAGGAGCGGGGGGACCGTAAATACCGGGGAGCTGTACTTC. Its translation: CSVRSGGTVNTGELYF.

The chain links TRBV5-1 to TRBJ2-1, with TRBD1 identical over 11 bases. Germline-derived CDR1 and CDR2 are SGHRS and YFSETQ. CDR3 length: 14 residues. The V gene end was trimmed by 4 bases and the J gene end by 7 bases; junction bases not matched to a gene: 4. Written as DNA, the CDR3 is TGCGCCAGCAGCGAGGGACAGGGGGTGAATGAGCAGTTCTTC. Translated, it gives CASSEGQGVNEQFF. The full variable domain, with the rest looked up from reference TRBV5-1 and TRBJ2-1, is KAGVTQTPRYLIKTRGQQVTLSCSPISGHRSVSWYQQTPGQGLQFLFEYFSETQRNKGNFPGRFSGRQFSNSRSEMNVSTLELGDSALYLCASSEGQGVNEQFFGPGTRLTVL.

The chain employs TRBV5-1 and TRBJ2-2, with 7 bases matching TRBD2. With 4 bases clipped from V and 3 bases from J, the junction kept 15 bases outside the gene matches. Germline loops: CDR1 SGHRS, CDR2 YFSETQ. The CDR3 extends over 18 amino acids. This chain's CDR3 is CASSLRGGSRRDTGELFF. CDR3 coding DNA: TGCGCCAGCAGCCTCCGGGGCGGGAGTAGACGGGACACCGGGGAGCTGTTTTTT.

There are a few counts of this clonotype. This rearrangement joins TRBV15 to TRBJ2-1; 9 bases are a match to TRBD2. Germline V lookup: CDR1 LNHNV, CDR2 YYDKDF (reference sequence). This CDR3 has 14 amino acids. V was clipped by 8 bases and J by 3 bases; unmatched bases: 5. The CDR3 region has the DNA TGTGCCACCCTTAGCGGGAGTGTCTACAATGAGCAGTTCTTC. Protein sequence: CATLSGSVYNEQFF. Supplemented by reference TRBV15 and TRBJ2-1, the full variable domain reads DAMVIQNPRYQVTQFGKPVTLSCSQTLNHNVMYWYQQKSSQAPKLLFHYYDKDFNNEADTPDNFQSRRPNTSFCFLDIRSPGLGDTAMYLCATLSGSVYNEQFFGPGTRLTVL.

The rearrangement uses TRBV5-5 and TRBJ2-7; D gene ambiguous. Germline V gene data show CDR1 as SGHKS and CDR2 as YYEKEE (reference sequence). The ends were cut back, 4 bases at V and 2 bases at J, with 16 bases in the middle. The CDR3 is 15 residues long. This CDR3 reads CASSVGQPSTYEQYF. The DNA of the CDR3 is TGTGCCAGCAGCGTCGGCCAGCCAAGTACCTACGAGCAGTACTTC.

This clonotype was detected only once. The junction and the germline gene differ at one end; a read error may be behind it. The rearrangement joins TRBV18 to TRBJ2-1; D may be TRBD2 (6 bases). There are 13 residues in the CDR3. In germline, CDR1 is KGHSH, CDR2 LQKENI. The CDR3 sequence: CACSLSGGNEQFF. The DNA for the CDR3 is TGTGCCTGCTCACTCTCCGGGGGCAATGAGCAGTTCTTC.

The J gene is TRBJ2-7, the V gene TRBV20-1; tentative D call: TRBD2 (5 bases). V shed 3 bases and J shed 1 base, with 10 bases lying between them. CDR3 length: 13 amino acids. Germline CDR1 DFQATT, CDR2 SNEGSKA (reference sequence). In DNA, the CDR3 is TGCAGTGCTAGGGGCGAGCGGTCCTACGAGCAGTACTTC. Residues: CSARGERSYEQYF.

V and J are TRBV2 and TRBJ2-5; weak D call: TRBD1 (7 bases). The CDR3 runs 12 residues. Trimming shortened V by 8 bases and J by 10 bases, and 17 bases separated the two germline ends. Germline V CDR1 and CDR2: SNHLY, FYNNEI. The CDR3 region has the DNA TGTGCCAGCGAAGGAGGGGGCCAGCACCAGTACTTC. It translates to CASEGGGQHQYF.

V and J are TRBV15 and TRBJ1-2; D possibly corresponds to TRBD1 (5 bases). The CDR3 is 15 residues long. V was trimmed by 0 bases and J by 2 bases, leaving 10 bases between them. The germline gives CDR1 LNHNV, CDR2 YYDKDF (reference sequence). The CDR3 sequence is CATSRDQGENYGYTF. Written as DNA, the CDR3 is TGTGCCACCAGCAGAGATCAAGGGGAGAACTATGGCTACACCTTC.

As regards this clonotype: A junction end diverges from the germline sequence, so it may reflect a read error. The genes are TRBV7-6 and TRBJ2-7, with D possibly matching TRBD2 (5 bases). With the DNA end fitting TRBJ2-5 better, the J assignment may be wrong. This CDR3 region has 15 residues. Germline V gene sequence: CDR1 SGHVS, CDR2 FNYEAQ. CDR3 nucleotides: TGTGTCAGCAGCTTAGAGGGAGCTTTGGGAGAGACCCAGTACTTC. This gives the protein CVSSLEGALGETQYF.

The table lists this clonotype with a few counts. The rearrangement links TRBV29-1 to TRBJ1-1; no definite D call. Germline-derived CDR1 and CDR2 are SQVTM and ANQGSEA. V lost 2 bases and J lost 4, with 8 bases in between. The CDR3 extends over 12 amino acids. The CDR3 region has the DNA TGCAGCGTTGAAACTTATGGCACTGAAGCTTTCTTT. Translated, it gives CSVETYGTEAFF.

This clonotype has just a few counts. The chain carries TRBV18 and TRBJ2-7, with D perhaps TRBD1 (7 bases). Trimming removed 2 bases at V and 7 bases at J, with 15 bases between. Germline V gene sequence: CDR1 KGHSH, CDR2 LQKENI. There are 14 residues in the CDR3. In DNA form, the CDR3 reads TGTGCCAGCTCACCAGGAGACAGGGCGGGGGAGCAGTACTTC. This translates into CASSPGDRAGEQYF.

Only a few counts were recorded for this clonotype. This rearrangement joins TRBV20-1 to TRBJ1-1; D might be TRBD1 (5 bases). From germline, CDR1 is DFQATT and CDR2 SNEGSKA (reference sequence). CDR3 size: 15 residues. Trimming shortened V by 4 bases and J by 2 bases, and 17 bases separated the two germline ends. CDR3 region: CSAMELRGRNTEAFF. DNA of the CDR3: TGCAGTGCTATGGAGTTAAGGGGACGAAACACTGAAGCTTTCTTT.

This clonotype was counted only a few times. The genes are TRBV4-2 and TRBJ2-1; TRBD2 aligns across 8 bases. Germline V CDR1 and CDR2: LGHNA, YNFKEQ. The CDR3 is 17 amino acids. V was clipped by 0 bases and J by 2 bases; unmatched bases: 6. The CDR3 loop reads CASSQDNRGRTYNEQFF. In nucleotides, the CDR3 is TGTGCCAGCAGCCAAGATAACCGCGGGAGGACCTACAATGAGCAGTTCTTC.

This clonotype was observed a few times. The CDR3 sequence: CAWSGTSGRAIRRTDTQYF. CDR3 nucleotide sequence: TGTGCCTGGAGTGGGACTAGCGGGAGGGCCATAAGGAGAACAGATACGCAGTATTTT. The gene calls are TRBV30 and TRBJ2-3, with 15 bases aligning to TRBD2. The CDR3 sequence is 19 residues long. The germline CDR1 and CDR2 sequences are GTSNPN and SVGIG (reference sequence). Trimming removed 1 base from V and 3 bases from J; junction bases left unmatched: 11.

This clonotype has only one observation. The rearrangement joins TRBV7-2 to TRBJ2-4; D perhaps matches TRBD1 (6 bases). The assigned J gene may be wrong: the sequence end matches TRBJ2-7 better. The CDR3 totals 15 residues. Germline V lookup: CDR1 SGHTA, CDR2 FQGNSA. CDR3 bases: TGTGCCAGCAGCTTAGGAACGGACAGCCCCTACGAGCAGTACTTC. Its protein is CASSLGTDSPYEQYF.

In this sample, this clonotype turned up a few times. V gene TRBV11-1 combines with J gene TRBJ2-7, with D tentatively TRBD1 (5 bases). V lost 2 bases and J 1 base, leaving 15 bases between the germline ends. The germline V gene encodes CDR1 SGHAT and CDR2 FQDESV (reference sequence). This CDR3 has 16 residues. CDR3 region: CASSLSGALISYEQYF. CDR3 bases: TGTGCCAGCAGCTTAAGTGGGGCTCTTATTTCCTACGAGCAGTACTTC.

Worth noting for this clonotype: An end of the junction differs from the germline gene, which may be a read error. The genes are TRBV20-1 and TRBJ1-2, with D uncertain. The CDR3 has 14 residues. Germline V gives CDR1 DFQATT, CDR2 SNEGSKA (reference sequence). The CDR3 coding sequence is TGCAGTGCTAGGAGGGAACTACCTAACTATGGCCACACCTTC. It yields the protein CSARRELPNYGHTF.

The chain is built from TRBV9 and TRBJ1-6; perhaps TRBD1 as D (5 bases). Germline CDR1 and CDR2: SGDLS and YYNGEE. V lost 6 bases to trimming and J lost 14 bases, with 24 bases between them. The CDR3 totals 15 residues. The CDR3 region is CASTDGTRGIETLHF. The DNA for the CDR3 is TGTGCCAGCACCGACGGGACCCGGGGAATTGAAACCCTCCACTTT.

To note about this clonotype: The junction departs from the called germline gene at one end, perhaps through a read error. This rearrangement joins TRBV9 to TRBJ2-1, with D unclear. CDR1 is SGDLS and CDR2 is YYNGEE in the germline V gene. The CDR3 length is 15 residues. DNA of the CDR3: TGTGCCAGCAGCGTAGGTAGCCCCATATGGAATGAGCGGTTCTTC. Its translation is CASSVGSPIWNERFF.

V and J are TRBV20-1 and TRBJ2-1, with 10 positions matching TRBD2. V shed 0 bases and J 5 bases; nucleotides not matched to a gene: 4. CDR3 length: 15 residues. CDR1 is DFQATT and CDR2 is SNEGSKA in the germline V gene (reference sequence). The DNA of the CDR3 is TGCAGTGCTAGAGACAGACTAGCGGGTAACAATGAGCAGTTCTTC. This sequence encodes CSARDRLAGNNEQFF.

The rearrangement links TRBV12-3 or TRBV12-4 to TRBJ2-1, with D perhaps matching TRBD2 (5 bases). The CDR3 consists of 16 residues. The V end was cut by 2 bases, the J end by 5 bases, with 16 bases between. CDR3 nucleotides: TGTGCCAGCAGTTTACTAGAGGGAGAGAATCACAATGAGCAGTTCTTC. It is translated as CASSLLEGENHNEQFF.

This clonotype appeared a few times. The gene calls are TRBV20-1 and TRBJ2-5; 12 nucleotides line up with TRBD2. The CDR3 loop spans 15 amino acids. V lost 5 bases, J lost 5 bases, and 9 bases stayed unmatched. Germline V gene sequence: CDR1 DFQATT, CDR2 SNEGSKA (reference sequence). CDR3 coding DNA: TGCAGTGCTGCGAGAACTAGCGGGGGGATGGAGACCCAGTACTTC. It specifies CSAARTSGGMETQYF.

In DNA form, the CDR3 reads TGTGCCAGCAGCTCCCTGAACACAGATACGCAGTATTTT. Amino acids: CASSSLNTDTQYF. The chain combines TRBV7-3 with TRBJ2-3; D gene unclear. Germline CDR1 SGHTA, CDR2 FQGTGA. The CDR3 totals 13 residues. Trimming took off 4 bases at V and 2 bases at J, with 7 bases between the two ends.

V is TRBV6-1 and J is TRBJ2-1; no reliable D call. The CDR3 totals 12 residues. Looked up from germline, CDR1 is MNHNS and CDR2 is SASEGT. Trimming stripped 2 bases from V and 8 bases from J, with 7 bases between. This CDR3 is CASSENFDEQFF. As DNA, the CDR3 is TGTGCCAGCAGTGAAAACTTTGATGAGCAGTTCTTC.

The CDR3 region has the DNA TGTGCCAGCAGCCCTACCGACAGGGTCAGCTCTGGGGCCAACGTCCTGACTTTC. Its protein is CASSPTDRVSSGANVLTF. J is TRBJ2-6 and V is TRBV9, with 7 bases identical to TRBD1. The CDR3 spans 18 residues. CDR1 is SGDLS, CDR2 YYNGEE, per germline. V shed 4 bases, J shed 0 bases, and the junction held 10 bases outside the gene matches.

This clonotype has just a few counts. The chain couples TRBV6-1 to TRBJ2-7; D is perhaps TRBD1 (5 bases). Germline-derived CDR1 and CDR2 are MNHNS and SASEGT. V was trimmed by 7 bases and J by 0 bases, leaving 13 bases between them. The CDR3 sequence is 14 residues long. The CDR3 DNA sequence: TGTGCCAGCACCAAAGGGCAGGGCTCCTACGAGCAGTACTTC. Its translation: CASTKGQGSYEQYF.

The J gene is TRBJ1-1, the V gene TRBV7-6; no clear D gene. CDR3 size: 13 residues. V was cut by 7 bases and J by 0 bases, with 9 bases left in between. Germline loops: CDR1 SGHVS, CDR2 FNYEAQ. CDR3 residues: CASTPLMNTEAFF. The CDR3 region has the DNA TGTGCCAGCACCCCATTGATGAACACTGAAGCTTTCTTT.